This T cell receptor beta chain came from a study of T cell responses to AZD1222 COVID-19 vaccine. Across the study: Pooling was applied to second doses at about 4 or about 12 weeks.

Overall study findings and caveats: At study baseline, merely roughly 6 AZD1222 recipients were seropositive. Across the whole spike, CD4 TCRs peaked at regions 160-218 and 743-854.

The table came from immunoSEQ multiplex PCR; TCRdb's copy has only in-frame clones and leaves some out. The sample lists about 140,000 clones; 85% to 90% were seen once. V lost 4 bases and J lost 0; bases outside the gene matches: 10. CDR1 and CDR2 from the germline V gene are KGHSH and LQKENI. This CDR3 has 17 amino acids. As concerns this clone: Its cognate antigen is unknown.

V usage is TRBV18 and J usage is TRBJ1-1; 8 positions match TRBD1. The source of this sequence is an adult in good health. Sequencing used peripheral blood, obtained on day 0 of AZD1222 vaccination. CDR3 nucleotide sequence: TGTGCCAGCTCACTACTGACAGGGGTTAGCATGAACACTGAAGCTTTCTTT. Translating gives CASSLLTGVSMNTEAFF.